One TCR beta chain is described in this entry. CDR3 length equals 13 residues. CDR1 and CDR2 (germline): SGDLS, YYNGEE. V lost 0 bases and J 8 bases, leaving 11 bases between the germline ends. This entry belongs to a study of OX40 agonist ivuxolimab in advanced cancers. About the research overall: Patients were approximately 80% male with ages roughly 20 to 90, mean about 60.

Generated by immunoSEQ multiplex PCR, the TCRdb table keeps only in-frame clones and is missing some. The sample has approximately 76,000 clones, 94% seen once. The TCR originated in an adult with an advanced solid tumor such as melanoma, head and neck, liver or kidney cancer. The gene calls are TRBV9 and TRBJ1-2; D uncertain. The sample consisted of CD4+ or CD8+ T cells sorted from blood, taken in a trial of the OX40 agonist ivuxolimab. CDR3 in DNA: TGTGCCAGCAGCGTAGAGGGTGCCGACGGCTACACCTTC. This codes for CASSVEGADGYTF.